Reported below is one T cell receptor (beta chain). The antigen it binds to is not known. Nothing much larger sits one base from this clone, and base qualities are not available. The data were taken from a study of blood T cell repertoires in COVID-19 (dated by TCRdb to about 2020). Context from the whole study: Collaborator samples came from the United States, Italy and Spain and covered acute and convalescent phases of COVID-19. Where available, HLA class I and class II types were obtained from metadata supplied by the sample provider rather than from assay-based typing. The repertoires were released in a freely available public database meant as a resource for research on the immune response to SARS-CoV-2. Subjects who had been exposed to COVID-19, were actively infected with it, or had recovered from it provided the deeply sampled blood TCRbeta repertoires that made up the dataset. The material from the prospective study consisted of cDNA or gDNA derived from T cells, B-cell-depleted T cells, or PBMCs. The samples were drawn from the first 160 participants of the ongoing ImmuneRACE study and from 1,254 subjects provided by 6 global collaborators. A de-identified subject ID, COVID-19 status, age in years and sex were almost always included in the sample metadata.

The CDR3 sequence holds 15 residues, the cysteine and phenylalanine included. Just CDR3 DNA is preserved here, 45 bases in frame from base 1. Taken from the germline V gene, the CDR1 and CDR2 loops are SGHRS and YFSETQ. The germline V end is reduced by 0 bases and the J end by 6 bases; junction bases left unmatched: 6. The collaborating institutions used their own protocols to collect whole blood in K2EDTA tubes. Collaborator samples were shipped for TCRbeta analysis as frozen whole blood, isolated PBMCs, or DNA extracted from either sample type. The immunoSEQ Assay, a bias-controlled multiplex PCR, was used to amplify TCRbeta CDR3 regions from genomic DNA. The original pipeline was this. The number of nucleated cells in each sample was estimated by amplification of reference gene primers within the assay. To quantify the absolute abundance of each unique TCRbeta CDR3 rearrangement, sequence reads were collapsed and filtered. For each sample, productive Simpson clonality was calculated as the square root of Simpson's diversity index over productive rearrangements. The immuneACCESS repertoire file appears here via TCRdb, limited to in-frame rearrangements. These files lack a portion of the clones; in checked studies, under half of the deficit traces to unresolved V genes, and the cause of the others is not known. V and J calls and clone size are copied from that table; D and trimming were computed from the DNA. Present in this sample are about 170,000 clones, around 82% of which were seen just once. The ten largest clones capture approximately 10% of the sample.

The paper as a whole reports these results and caveats: The quantity of clinical and demographic metadata differed by source and by participant and was supplied without curation.

Sequencing was done on a sample of peripheral blood. The source of this sequence is a woman aged 80 or over with active or convalescent COVID-19. The chain uses TRBV5-1 and TRBJ1-2, and 9 junctional nucleotides match TRBD1. The CDR3 protein is CASSLGPRDRDGYTF. The DNA sequence is given as TGCGCCAGCAGCTTGGGGCCCCGGGACAGGGATGGCTACACCTTC. The full variable domain, completed from the reference TRBV5-1 and TRBJ1-2 proteins outside the CDR3, reads KAGVTQTPRYLIKTRGQQVTLSCSPISGHRSVSWYQQTPGQGLQFLFEYFSETQRNKGNFPGRFSGRQFSNSRSEMNVSTLELGDSALYLCASSLGPRDRDGYTFGSGTRLTVV.